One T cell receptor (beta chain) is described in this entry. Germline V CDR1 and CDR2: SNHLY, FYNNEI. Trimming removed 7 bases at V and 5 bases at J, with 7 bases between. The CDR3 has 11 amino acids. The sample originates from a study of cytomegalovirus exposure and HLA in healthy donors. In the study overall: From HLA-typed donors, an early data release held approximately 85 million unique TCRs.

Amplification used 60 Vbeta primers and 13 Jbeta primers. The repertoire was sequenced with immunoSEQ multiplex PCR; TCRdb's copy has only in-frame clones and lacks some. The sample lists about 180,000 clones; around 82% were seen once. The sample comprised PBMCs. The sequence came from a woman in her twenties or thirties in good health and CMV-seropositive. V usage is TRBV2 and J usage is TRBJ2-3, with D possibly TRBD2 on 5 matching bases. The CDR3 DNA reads TGTGCCAGCAACGAGGGAGATACGCAGTATTTT. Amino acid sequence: CASNEGDTQYF.